These 21 T cell receptor beta chains came from one sample sequenced in a study of T cell repertoires in cytomegalovirus infection. Their cognate antigens are unknown. Using its own MiXCR run on the reads, TCRdb lists one record per CDR3 protein. The table shows approximately 110,000 distinct CDR3 sequences, with over 40% occurring only once. Sequences were derived from CD8+ T cells from cultured PBMCs, sampled from culture after CMV antigen stimulation. The receptors derive from a human donor in good health (CMV status not recorded). Some clones in this sample may be carry-over from other donors' samples.

The table lists this clonotype with a few counts. V gene TRBV27 combines with J gene TRBJ2-1; D is unclear. Trimming cost V 1 base and J 5 bases, with 6 bases left between them. This CDR3 has 13 amino acids. Germline V gene lookup returns CDR1 MNHEY and CDR2 SMNVEV (reference sequence). CDR3 loop: CASSLWANNEQFF. In nucleotides, the CDR3 is TGTGCCAGCAGTTTATGGGCCAACAATGAGCAGTTCTTC.

This chain uses TRBV4-1 with TRBJ2-3; 8 bases fit TRBD1. Per the germline V gene, CDR1 is MGHRA and CDR2 is YSYEKL. Trimming removed 0 bases from V and 3 bases from J; junction bases left unmatched: 5. CDR3 length: 16 amino acids. CDR3 nucleotides: TGCGCCAGCAGCCAAGATCCCAGGACAGGGACAGATACGCAGTATTTT. This encodes CASSQDPRTGTDTQYF.

The V call is TRBV3-1, the J call TRBJ2-7, with D tentatively TRBD2 (5 bases). The V end lost 1 base, the J end lost 0 bases, and 10 bases lay between the germline ends. Germline loops: CDR1 LGHDT, CDR2 YNNKEL (reference sequence). The CDR3 loop spans 15 amino acids. CDR3 bases: TGTGCCAGCAGCCAAGTGAGGACTGGCTCCTACGAGCAGTACTTC. Translation gives CASSQVRTGSYEQYF.

This chain uses TRBV7-9 with TRBJ1-3; no firm D call. The CDR3 loop spans 17 amino acids. Germline CDR1 is SEHNR and CDR2 is FQNEAQ (reference sequence). V dropped 6 bases and J dropped 0 bases, with 18 bases sitting between them. The CDR3 DNA is TGTGCCAGCAGTTGGCCCGTCGACGGTCTCTCTGGAAACACCATATATTTT. As protein: CASSWPVDGLSGNTIYF.

V and J are TRBV11-2 and TRBJ2-7; D gene uncertain. The CDR3 totals 14 residues. Per germline, CDR1 SGHAT and CDR2 FQNNGV. Trimming pared 6 bases from V and 0 bases from J, leaving 12 bases between. CDR3 bases: TGTGCCAGCAGTCCACTTTCCAGCTCCTACGAGCAGTACTTC. Translated, it gives CASSPLSSSYEQYF. Using reference TRBV11-2 and TRBJ2-7 for the parts outside the CDR3, the full variable domain is EAGVAQSPRYKIIEKRQSVAFWCNPISGHATLYWYQQILGQGPKLLIQFQNNGVVDDSQLPKDRFSAERLKGVDSTLKIQPAKLEDSAVYLCASSPLSSSYEQYFGPGTRLTVT.

This clonotype turned up a few times. The chain couples TRBV7-6 to TRBJ2-7; 9 bases align to TRBD1. CDR3 length: 15 amino acids. The J segment lost 5 bases and the V segment lost 5 bases, leaving 10 bases of the junction unmatched. Germline loops: CDR1 SGHVS, CDR2 FNYEAQ. CDR3 DNA sequence: TGTGCCAGCAGCCCACGACAGGGGGTATCAGACGAGCAGTACTTC. Its protein is CASSPRQGVSDEQYF.

This clonotype was counted a few times. This chain connects TRBV7-3 to TRBJ2-3; D tentatively reads TRBD1 or TRBD2 (6 bases each). The CDR3 has 16 residues. The germline gives CDR1 SGHTA, CDR2 FQGTGA. V was trimmed by 5 bases and J by 3 bases, leaving 18 bases between them. CDR3 nucleotides: TGTGCCAGCAGCCTCATGCCGGGGGCCGGGACAGATACGCAGTATTTT. It specifies CASSLMPGAGTDTQYF.

The chain carries TRBV6-5 and TRBJ1-1, with D unresolved. V dropped 11 bases and J dropped 5 bases, with 15 bases sitting between them. The CDR3 is 12 amino acids. Germline loops: CDR1 MNHEY, CDR2 SVGAGI. The CDR3 spells CACMTGGTEAFF. The CDR3 DNA reads as TGTGCCTGTATGACTGGCGGTACTGAAGCTTTCTTT.

This chain connects TRBV7-6 to TRBJ1-3; D remains ambiguous. V lost 5 bases, J lost 8 bases, and 13 bases lay in between. This CDR3 is built from 13 residues. Germline V lookup: CDR1 SGHVS, CDR2 FNYEAQ. CDR3 sequence (DNA): TGTGCCAGCAGCAAGCTCTTACGGGACACCATATATTTT. Protein: CASSKLLRDTIYF.

This clonotype was detected a few times. V and J are TRBV2 and TRBJ1-5; D is unresolved. V was pared by 6 bases and J by 3 bases, with 15 bases between. The CDR3 length is 15 residues. Per germline, CDR1 SNHLY and CDR2 FYNNEI. CDR3 region: CASRGGRVNNQPQHF. The CDR3 region has the DNA TGTGCCAGCAGGGGAGGGAGGGTCAACAATCAGCCCCAGCATTTT.

V usage is TRBV5-4 and J usage is TRBJ1-2, with D possibly being TRBD1 (6 bases). The CDR3 is made up of 14 amino acids. V was clipped by 0 bases and J by 5 bases, with 11 bases between them. CDR1 and CDR2 (germline): SGHNT, YYREEE (reference sequence). The CDR3 loop is CASSLDGTLYGYTF. CDR3 bases: TGTGCCAGCAGCTTGGACGGGACACTTTATGGCTACACCTTC.

The chain has TRBV7-2 and TRBJ2-3; 7 nucleotides match TRBD2. Per the germline V gene, CDR1 is SGHTA and CDR2 is FQGNSA. The CDR3 has 18 residues. V shed 4 bases and J 1 base; nucleotides not matched to a gene: 14. CDR3 region: CASSYASPGTTGTDTQYF. CDR3 DNA: TGTGCCAGCAGCTACGCCAGCCCCGGGACTACCGGCACAGATACGCAGTATTTT.

This clonotype showed up just a few times. The V and J genes are TRBV11-3 and TRBJ2-2; possible D gene TRBD2, 6 bases. From germline, CDR1 is SGHNT and CDR2 YENEEA. Trimming removed 1 base from V and 5 bases from J, with 20 bases in between. The CDR3 runs to 18 residues. The CDR3 bases are TGTGCCAGCAGCTTAGGGACCTCCGGCGGGGCGGGAACCGGGGAGCTGTTTTTT. As protein: CASSLGTSGGAGTGELFF.

The chain is built from TRBV27 and TRBJ2-3, with 10 bases that match TRBD2. This CDR3 comprises 16 residues. Germline trimming cut 5 bases from V and 3 bases from J; bases unmatched to any gene: 8. Germline assignment: CDR1 MNHEY and CDR2 SMNVEV (reference sequence). As DNA, the CDR3 is TGTGCCAGCAGTCACACTAGCGGGGTGGGGACAGATACGCAGTATTTT. It encodes CASSHTSGVGTDTQYF.

J is TRBJ2-5 and V is TRBV7-4; perhaps TRBD2 as D (7 bases). The CDR3 spans 15 residues. The V and J ends lost 4 bases and 3 bases respectively, with 15 bases between them. Germline V gene sequence: CDR1 SGHVT, CDR2 SQSDAQ. The CDR3 reads CASSWVIGGEETQYF. The CDR3 DNA sequence: TGTGCCAGCAGCTGGGTGATAGGGGGGGAAGAGACCCAGTACTTC. The entire variable domain, with the rest obtained from reference TRBV7-4 and TRBJ2-5, is as follows: GAGVSQSPRYKVAKRGRDVALRCDSISGHVTLYWYRQTLGQGSEVLTYSQSDAQRDKSGRPSGRFSAERPERSVSTLKIQRTEQGDSAVYLCASSWVIGGEETQYFGPGTRLLVL.

This clonotype was counted a few times. The J gene is TRBJ1-1, the V gene TRBV7-8; 7 nucleotides agree with TRBD1. CDR3 size: 16 residues. V shed 1 base, J shed 1 base, and the junction held 6 bases outside the gene matches. Germline V gene lookup returns CDR1 SGHVS and CDR2 FQNEAQ. The CDR3 DNA reads TGTGCCAGCAGCTTAGGGCAGGGGGTGCCGAACACTGAAGCTTTCTTT. This codes for CASSLGQGVPNTEAFF.

This clonotype was counted a few times. This sequence joins TRBV7-6 and TRBJ2-7; possible D gene TRBD2, 5 bases. The V gene lost 3 bases and the J gene lost 2 bases, with 14 bases spanning the gap. Germline lookup yields CDR1 SGHVS and CDR2 FNYEAQ. The CDR3 has 15 amino acids. CDR3: CASSFSPPGTYEQYF. In nucleotides, the CDR3 is TGTGCCAGCAGCTTTTCCCCTCCCGGGACCTACGAGCAGTACTTC.

V is TRBV7-6 and J is TRBJ2-1; TRBD1 might be the D (6 bases). The CDR3 extends over 15 amino acids. V was pared by 5 bases and J by 7 bases, with 18 bases between. CDR1 and CDR2 (germline): SGHVS, FNYEAQ. The CDR3 loop reads CASSPRRDIVNEQFF. The CDR3 nucleotides read TGTGCCAGCAGCCCCAGACGGGACATAGTGAATGAGCAGTTCTTC.

This clonotype showed up just a few times. V usage is TRBV6-5 and J usage is TRBJ2-5; D remains unclear. Germline V CDR1 and CDR2: MNHEY, SVGAGI. This CDR3 is built from 11 residues. V lost 7 bases, J lost 5 bases, and 8 bases lay in between. In DNA, the CDR3 is TGTGCCAGCACCCTGGGGGAGACCCAGTACTTC. Encoded protein: CASTLGETQYF.

CDR3 in DNA: TGCAGTGCTAGAAAAGCGGGGGGAATGTACCAAGAGACCCAGTACTTC. It codes for CSARKAGGMYQETQYF. The chain carries TRBV20-1 and TRBJ2-5; 9 nucleotides line up with TRBD2. The CDR3 length is 16 residues. The junction had 7 bases not matched to a gene; V was cut back by 2 bases and J by 0 bases. The germline CDR1 and CDR2 sequences are DFQATT and SNEGSKA (reference sequence).

The genes are TRBV4-2 and TRBJ2-7; D gene ambiguous. The V and J ends lost 0 bases and 5 bases respectively, with 5 bases between them. This CDR3 contains 12 residues. Germline CDR1 is LGHNA and CDR2 is YNFKEQ. CDR3 in amino acids: CASSQDVNEQYF. CDR3 coding DNA: TGTGCCAGCAGCCAAGATGTCAACGAGCAGTACTTC.